The clone carrying this T cell receptor beta chain was counted once. These data belong to a study of blood T cell repertoires in COVID-19. Across the whole study: There were acute and convalescent COVID-19 samples, and they came from the United States, Italy and Spain. PBMCs, B-cell-depleted T cells, or T cells provided the cDNA or gDNA that made up the material.

In the original workflow: Estimation of nucleated cell counts relied on the amplification of reference gene primers. The protocol was immunoSEQ multiplex PCR, while the TCRdb copy is restricted to in-frame clones and leaves out a portion. D and trimming come from the DNA, and the V and J calls and clone size come from that table. Among over 100,000 clones listed, around three quarters were seen once. Germline assignment: CDR1 MNHEY and CDR2 SVGAGI. V was shortened by 7 bases and J by 4 bases, with 16 bases between the two germline ends. The length of the CDR3 is 15 residues. The clonotype comes from a man aged 55 to 70 with active or convalescent COVID-19. The sample was peripheral blood. This chain joins TRBV6-5 and TRBJ1-4; TRBD1 might be the D (5 bases). CDR3 residues: CASNKLAGLNEKLFF. In DNA form, the CDR3 reads TGTGCCAGCAATAAGCTTGCGGGGCTTAATGAAAAACTGTTTTTT.